Each of the 3 T cell receptor beta chains below was sequenced from the same sample in a study of Tregs in tolerant kidney transplant recipients. Assay used: immunoSEQ multiplex PCR; TCRdb lists only in-frame clones, some missing. The profile shows some 64,000 clones, 98% of them singletons. Sequences were derived from Tregs from blood, sampled before the transplant. Receptors were obtained from a human donor who received a combined kidney and bone marrow transplant.

J is TRBJ2-7 and V is TRBV7-2; 8 bases line up with TRBD2. CDR3 length: 16 residues. The germline V gene has CDR1 SGHTA and CDR2 FQGNSA. V gave up 2 bases and J gave up 3 bases; unmatched junction bases: 9. The CDR3 DNA reads as TGTGCCAGCAGCTTACGTACTAGCGGACAGCTCTACGAGCAGTACTTC. This translates into CASSLRTSGQLYEQYF.

The rearrangement joins TRBV5-1 to TRBJ1-1; D not certain. The CDR3 consists of 11 residues. Germline loops: CDR1 SGHRS, CDR2 YFSETQ. V shed 5 bases and J shed 1 base, with 3 bases lying between them. CDR3 in amino acids: CASSKNTEAFF. The CDR3 DNA follows: TGCGCCAGCAGTAAGAACACTGAAGCTTTCTTT. Drawing the rest from reference TRBV5-1 and TRBJ1-1, the complete variable domain is KAGVTQTPRYLIKTRGQQVTLSCSPISGHRSVSWYQQTPGQGLQFLFEYFSETQRNKGNFPGRFSGRQFSNSRSEMNVSTLELGDSALYLCASSKNTEAFFGQGTRLTVV.

This clone came up once. The CDR3 DNA follows: TGTGCCAGCAGCTCTTGGACAGGGAGGGAGACCCAGTACTTC. Protein product: CASSSWTGRETQYF. The chain combines TRBV7-2 with TRBJ2-5; 8 nucleotides match TRBD1. This CDR3 comprises 14 residues. CDR1 and CDR2 (germline): SGHTA, FQGNSA. Germline trimming cut 4 bases from V and 5 bases from J; bases unmatched to any gene: 6.